The clone carrying this T cell receptor beta chain was counted only a few times. Together with a sample-barcoded 5' primer, a J-beta primer mix was included in a second PCR lasting about 7 to 11 cycles. TCRdb ran MiXCR on the 5' RACE reads and lists one entry per CDR3 protein. This sample carries about 1.1 million distinct CDR3 sequences, roughly two fifths of them seen once, and the ten largest clones take about an eighth. This entry is derived from a study of blood T cells in healthy people across ages. Study-wide context: Using template switching, researchers captured about one barcoded beta molecule for each two T cells.

V was pared by 5 bases and J by 10 bases, with 12 bases between. Germline CDR1 and CDR2: SGHAT and FQNNGV. CDR3 length equals 12 residues. The receptor was derived from a man aged 18 to 30 in good health. Sequencing was carried out using blood. The rearrangement uses TRBV11-2 and TRBJ2-1, with D unclear. CDR3 sequence reads: CASSPVVQEQFF. The CDR3 DNA is TGTGCCAGCAGCCCCGTAGTCCAGGAGCAGTTCTTC.